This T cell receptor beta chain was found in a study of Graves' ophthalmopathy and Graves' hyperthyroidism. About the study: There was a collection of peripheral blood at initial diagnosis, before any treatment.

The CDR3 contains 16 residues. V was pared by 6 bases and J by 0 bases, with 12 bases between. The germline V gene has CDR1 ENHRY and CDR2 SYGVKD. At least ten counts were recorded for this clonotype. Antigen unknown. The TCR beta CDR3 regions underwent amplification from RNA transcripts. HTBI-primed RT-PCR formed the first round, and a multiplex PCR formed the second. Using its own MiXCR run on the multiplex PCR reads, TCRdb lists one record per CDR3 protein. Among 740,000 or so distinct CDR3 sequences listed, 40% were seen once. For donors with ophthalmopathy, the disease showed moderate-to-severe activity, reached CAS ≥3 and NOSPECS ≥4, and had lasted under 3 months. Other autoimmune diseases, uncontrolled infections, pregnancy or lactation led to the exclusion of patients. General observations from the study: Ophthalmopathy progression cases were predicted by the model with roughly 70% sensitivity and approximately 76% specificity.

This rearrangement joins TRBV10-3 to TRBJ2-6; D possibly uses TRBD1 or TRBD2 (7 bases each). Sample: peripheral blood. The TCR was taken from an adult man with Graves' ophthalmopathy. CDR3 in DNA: TGTGCCATCAGCCCAGGGGGGGGCTCTGGGGCCAACGTCCTGACTTTC. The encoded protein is CAISPGGGSGANVLTF.